The 12 T cell receptor beta chains reported below all come from one sample, sequenced in a study of blood T cell repertoires in COVID-19. Clones were read by immunoSEQ multiplex PCR, and TCRdb kept only the in-frame ones, dropping some. The sample shows around 190,000 clones, just under 80% of them seen only once. Sample: peripheral blood. Source of these receptors: a man aged 65 to 85 with active or convalescent COVID-19.

The chain uses TRBV5-1 and TRBJ2-1, with D uncertain. The CDR3 length is 16 residues. V lost 0 bases, J lost 0 bases, and 10 bases lay in between. Germline loops: CDR1 SGHRS, CDR2 YFSETQ. The CDR3 DNA reads TGCGCCAGCAGCTTGGATGTACTAAGCTCCTACAATGAGCAGTTCTTC. It encodes CASSLDVLSSYNEQFF.

This clone was recorded a few times. The V gene is TRBV12-5, the J gene TRBJ2-7, with D possibly being TRBD1 (5 bases). CDR3 length equals 13 residues. Trimming took off 1 base at V and 5 bases at J, with 9 bases between the two ends. CDR1 is LGHNT and CDR2 is FRNRAP in the germline V gene. The CDR3 here is CASGLDVGHEQYF. The CDR3 DNA follows: TGTGCTAGTGGTTTGGACGTGGGGCACGAGCAGTACTTC.

The J gene is TRBJ1-5, the V gene TRBV5-5; 9 bases line up with TRBD1. This CDR3 comprises 17 residues. The V segment lost 2 bases and the J segment 7 bases; nucleotides outside the gene matches: 13. The germline V gene encodes CDR1 SGHKS and CDR2 YYEKEE (reference sequence). The CDR3 spells CASSFSGTGIGGQPQHF. CDR3 bases: TGTGCCAGCAGCTTCTCCGGGACAGGGATCGGTGGCCAGCCCCAGCATTTT.

This clone was counted a single time. CDR3 region: CASGLGTYSGNTIYF. Written as DNA, the CDR3 is TGTGCTAGTGGTTTGGGGACATACTCTGGAAACACCATATATTTT. The rearrangement joins TRBV12-5 to TRBJ1-3, with D possibly being TRBD1 (5 bases). Trimming cost V 1 base and J 0 bases, with 7 bases left between them. Germline V lookup: CDR1 LGHNT, CDR2 FRNRAP. CDR3 length: 15 residues.

The chain is built from TRBV19 and TRBJ1-6; tentatively, D is TRBD1 (6 bases). The V end lost 9 bases, the J end lost 0 bases, and 12 bases lay between the germline ends. Germline CDR1 is LNHDA and CDR2 is SQIVND (reference sequence). The CDR3 is 15 amino acids. CDR3: CASRDRSSYNSPLHF. In DNA, the CDR3 is TGTGCCAGCCGAGACAGGAGCTCCTATAATTCACCCCTCCACTTT.

The chain uses TRBV5-5 and TRBJ1-3, with D tentatively TRBD1 (5 bases). V lost 4 bases to trimming and J lost 0 bases, with 14 bases between them. This CDR3 region has 16 residues. From germline, CDR1 is SGHKS and CDR2 YYEKEE (reference sequence). The CDR3 coding sequence is TGTGCCAGCAGCCCAACCTCAGGGAACTCTGGAAACACCATATATTTT. Its translation is CASSPTSGNSGNTIYF.

The genes are TRBV11-3 and TRBJ1-5, with 8 bases that match TRBD1. The CDR3 is made up of 15 amino acids. CDR1 and CDR2 (germline): SGHNT, YENEEA. The V segment lost 3 bases and the J segment 6 bases; nucleotides outside the gene matches: 7. The CDR3 DNA follows: TGTGCCAGCAGCTTGGACAGGGCGGTTCGTCAGCCCCAGCATTTT. It translates to CASSLDRAVRQPQHF.

This clone showed up just once. The gene calls are TRBV5-1 and TRBJ1-2, with 7 bases that match TRBD1. Germline loops: CDR1 SGHRS, CDR2 YFSETQ. The CDR3 covers 16 residues. V dropped 4 bases and J dropped 8; count of bases not matched to a gene: 17. In nucleotides, the CDR3 is TGCGCCAGCAGCACCGGGACAGAGGGCGTACTTGGGGGCTACACCTTC. It specifies CASSTGTEGVLGGYTF.

The genes are TRBV12-3 or TRBV12-4 and TRBJ2-1; 7 bases are a match to TRBD2. V was clipped by 5 bases and J by 8 bases; unmatched bases: 6. The CDR3 extends over 13 amino acids. The DNA of the CDR3 is TGTGCCAGCAGTCGACTAGCTAGGGATGAGCAGTTCTTC. Translated, it gives CASSRLARDEQFF.

This clone has only one observation. The rearrangement joins TRBV18 to TRBJ2-1; 9 nucleotides align to TRBD2. Trimming at V came to 4 bases and at J to 9 bases, leaving 10 bases not matched to a gene. From germline, CDR1 is KGHSH and CDR2 LQKENI. The CDR3 is made up of 15 amino acids. CDR3: CASSLRLAANFEQFF. CDR3 nucleotide sequence: TGTGCCAGCTCACTACGACTAGCGGCGAATTTTGAGCAGTTCTTC.

The rearrangement joins TRBV9 to TRBJ2-2; 14 bases fit TRBD2. The CDR3 extends over 19 amino acids. Germline CDR1 and CDR2: SGDLS and YYNGEE. V lost 2 bases, J lost 0 bases, and 6 bases stayed unmatched. Here the CDR3 DNA reads TGTGCCAGCAGCGTCCGGGGACTAGCGGGGGTTACGAACACCGGGGAGCTGTTTTTT. Translated, it gives CASSVRGLAGVTNTGELFF.

This chain uses TRBV15 with TRBJ2-7, with 7 bases fitting TRBD1. The CDR3 length is 15 residues. V lost 5 bases to trimming and J lost 0 bases; unmatched junction nucleotides: 7. Germline V gene sequence: CDR1 LNHNV, CDR2 YYDKDF (reference sequence). The DNA for the CDR3 is TGTGCCACCAGCGGCAACCGGGACAGCTCCTACGAGCAGTACTTC. Protein sequence: CATSGNRDSSYEQYF.